This paragraph covers one T cell receptor beta chain sequence. Running of the assay took place at deep level. Libraries were prepared by immunoSEQ multiplex PCR; TCRdb keeps only in-frame clonotypes and omits some of them. This table has roughly 2.5 million clones, approximately 90% appearing once. The CDR3 is 15 amino acids. Germline V gene data show CDR1 as MGHDK and CDR2 as SYGVNS. V trimming: 6 bases; J trimming: 1 base; junction bases outside the gene matches: 4. The data belong to a study of shared clonotypes between healthy human individuals. Sequencing used naive CD4+ T cells sorted from blood. This sample's subset: CD45RA+ positively selected. This receptor was obtained from a man between 18 and 29 years old in good health. The chain is built from TRBV25-1 and TRBJ2-1, with 9 bases that match TRBD2. The chain's CDR3 is CASRQAGGSYNEQFF. As DNA, the CDR3 is TGTGCCAGCAGACAAGCGGGAGGATCCTACAATGAGCAGTTCTTC.